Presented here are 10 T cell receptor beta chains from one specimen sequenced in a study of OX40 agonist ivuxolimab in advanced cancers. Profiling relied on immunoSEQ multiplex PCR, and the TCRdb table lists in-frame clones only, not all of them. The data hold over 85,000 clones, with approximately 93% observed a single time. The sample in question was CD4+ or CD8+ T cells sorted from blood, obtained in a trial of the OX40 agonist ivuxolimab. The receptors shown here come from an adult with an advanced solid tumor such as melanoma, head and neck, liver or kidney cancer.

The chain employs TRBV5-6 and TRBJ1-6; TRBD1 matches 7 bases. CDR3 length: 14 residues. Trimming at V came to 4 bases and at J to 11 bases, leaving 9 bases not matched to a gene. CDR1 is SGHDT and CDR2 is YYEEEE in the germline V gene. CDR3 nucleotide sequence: TGTGCCAGCAGCATGACAGGGATGTTGACACCCCTCCACTTT. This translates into CASSMTGMLTPLHF.

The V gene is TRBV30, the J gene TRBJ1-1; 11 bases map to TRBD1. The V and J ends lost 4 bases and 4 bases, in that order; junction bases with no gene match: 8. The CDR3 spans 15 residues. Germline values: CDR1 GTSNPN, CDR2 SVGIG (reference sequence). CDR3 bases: TGTGCCTGGATCCCCCCTGGGACAGGGGGCACTGAAGCTTTCTTT. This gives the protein CAWIPPGTGGTEAFF.

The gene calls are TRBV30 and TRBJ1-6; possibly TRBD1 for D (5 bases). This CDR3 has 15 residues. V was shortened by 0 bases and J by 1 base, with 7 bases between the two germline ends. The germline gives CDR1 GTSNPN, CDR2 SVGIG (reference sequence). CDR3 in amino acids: CAWSVQGSYNSPLHF. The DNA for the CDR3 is TGTGCCTGGAGTGTTCAGGGATCCTATAATTCACCCCTCCACTTT.

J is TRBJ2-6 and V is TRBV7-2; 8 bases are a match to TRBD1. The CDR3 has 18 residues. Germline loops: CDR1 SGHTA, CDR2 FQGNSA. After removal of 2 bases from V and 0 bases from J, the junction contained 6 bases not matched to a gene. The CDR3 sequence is CASSLRQGLPSGANVLTF. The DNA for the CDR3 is TGTGCCAGCAGCTTAAGACAGGGGTTACCCTCTGGGGCCAACGTCCTGACTTTC. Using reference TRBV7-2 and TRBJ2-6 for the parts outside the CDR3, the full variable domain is GAGVSQSPSNKVTEKGKDVELRCDPISGHTALYWYRQSLGQGLEFLIYFQGNSAPDKSGLPSDRFSAERTGGSVSTLTIQRTQQEDSAVYLCASSLRQGLPSGANVLTFGAGSRLTVL.

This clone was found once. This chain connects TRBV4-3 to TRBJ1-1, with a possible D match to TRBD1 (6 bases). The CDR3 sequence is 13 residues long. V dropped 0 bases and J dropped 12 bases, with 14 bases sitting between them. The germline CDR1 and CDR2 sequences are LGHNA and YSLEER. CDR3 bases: TGCGCCAGCAGCCAAGATAGCCAGGGGCGGACTTTCTTT. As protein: CASSQDSQGRTFF.

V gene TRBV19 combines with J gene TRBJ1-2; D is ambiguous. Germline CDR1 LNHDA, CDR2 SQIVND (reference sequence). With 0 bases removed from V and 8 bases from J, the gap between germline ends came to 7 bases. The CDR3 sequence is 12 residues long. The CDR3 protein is CASSIEAEGYTF. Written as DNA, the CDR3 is TGTGCCAGTAGTATAGAGGCAGAAGGCTACACCTTC.

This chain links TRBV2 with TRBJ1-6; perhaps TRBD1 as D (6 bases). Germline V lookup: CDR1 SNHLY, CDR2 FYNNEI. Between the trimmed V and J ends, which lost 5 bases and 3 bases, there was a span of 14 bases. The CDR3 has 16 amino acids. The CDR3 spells CASSPGQIYYNSPLHF. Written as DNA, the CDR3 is TGTGCCAGCAGTCCTGGACAGATTTACTATAATTCACCCCTCCACTTT.

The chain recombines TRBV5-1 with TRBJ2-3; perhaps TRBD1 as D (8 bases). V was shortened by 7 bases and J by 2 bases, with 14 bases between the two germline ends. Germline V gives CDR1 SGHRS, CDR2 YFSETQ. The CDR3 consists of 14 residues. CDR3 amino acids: CASYRGGPTDTQYF. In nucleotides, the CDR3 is TGCGCCAGCTACAGGGGGGGGCCCACAGATACGCAGTATTTT.

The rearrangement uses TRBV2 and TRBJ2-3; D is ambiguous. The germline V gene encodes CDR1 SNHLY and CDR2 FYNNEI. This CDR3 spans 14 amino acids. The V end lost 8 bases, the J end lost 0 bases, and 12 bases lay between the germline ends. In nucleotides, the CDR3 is TGTGCCAGCGGGGTGGGCCTTAGCACAGATACGCAGTATTTT. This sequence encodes CASGVGLSTDTQYF.

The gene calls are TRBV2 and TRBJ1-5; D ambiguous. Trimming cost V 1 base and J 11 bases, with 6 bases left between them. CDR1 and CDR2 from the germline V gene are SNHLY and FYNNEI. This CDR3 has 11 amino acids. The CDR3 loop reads CASSEGWTQHF. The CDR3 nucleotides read TGTGCCAGCAGTGAAGGGTGGACCCAGCATTTT. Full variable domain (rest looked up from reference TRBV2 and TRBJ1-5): EPEVTQTPSHQVTQMGQEVILRCVPISNHLYFYWYRQILGQKVEFLVSFYNNEISEKSEIFDDQFSVERPDGSNFTLKIRSTKLEDSAMYFCASSEGWTQHFGDGTRLSIL.